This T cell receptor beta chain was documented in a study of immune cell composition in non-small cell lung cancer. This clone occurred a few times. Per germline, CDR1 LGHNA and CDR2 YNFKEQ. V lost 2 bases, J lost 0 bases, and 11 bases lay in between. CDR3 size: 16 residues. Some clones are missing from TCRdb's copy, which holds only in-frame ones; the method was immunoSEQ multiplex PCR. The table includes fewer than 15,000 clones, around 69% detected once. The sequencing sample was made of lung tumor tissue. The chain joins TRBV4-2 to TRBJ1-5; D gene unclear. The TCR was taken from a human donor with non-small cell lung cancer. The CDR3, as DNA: TGTGCCAGCAGCCAAACCGCGGGGTATAGCAATCAGCCCCAGCATTTT. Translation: CASSQTAGYSNQPQHF.